The present entry profiles one T cell receptor beta chain with its context. Germline V gives CDR1 KGHSH, CDR2 LQKENI. The V gene end was trimmed by 3 bases and the J gene end by 2 bases; junction bases not matched to a gene: 5. The CDR3 consists of 16 residues. Amplification targeted TCR beta CDR3 regions from RNA transcripts. First-round RT-PCR with HTBI primers amplified the TCR CDR3 region. TCRdb redid the calling of the multiplex PCR reads with MiXCR, one entry per CDR3 protein. In the table there are approximately 400,000 distinct CDR3 sequences, approximately 25% of which are singletons. These data belong to a study of T cells in Graves' hyperthyroidism and ophthalmopathy. Study details: Blood was drawn when the patient was first diagnosed and still untreated.

The source of this sequence is a man aged 50-59 years with Graves' hyperthyroidism. The chain has TRBV18 and TRBJ2-3; 10 positions agree with TRBD1. Material: blood. The CDR3 loop is CASSPSGTGATDTQYF. The CDR3 coding sequence is TGTGCCAGCTCACCTTCCGGGACAGGGGCCACAGATACGCAGTATTTT.